Reported below is one T cell receptor beta chain. What it binds is unknown. Treatment noted: approximately 9-day PBMC culture with coronavirus spike peptide pools or control peptides (ViraFEST assay). Negative selection isolated the CD4+ T cells once the cells had been cultured for about nine days. The source of the sample is a study of vaccination and CD4 T cells after COVID-19. Notes on the study in general: Within the convalescent patients, a median roughly 87% of the SARS-CoV-2-reactive clones were ones that appeared only post-vaccination.

An Oncomine TCR Beta short-read assay was used to sequence the DNA from cultured CD4+ T cells. TCRdb reprocessed the PCR reads with MiXCR, giving one entry per CDR3 protein. The sample lists roughly 25,000 distinct CDR3 sequences, around 69% occurring once. The V gene end was trimmed by 2 bases and the J gene end by 4 bases; junction bases not matched to a gene: 7. There are 16 residues in the CDR3. Per germline, CDR1 KGHSH and CDR2 LQKENI. The chain joins TRBV18 to TRBJ2-1, with 8 positions matching TRBD2. The sequence derives from a human donor who received a COVID-19 vaccine. Here the sequenced sample was CD4+ T cells from blood, cultured in vitro, taken after SARS-CoV-2 vaccination. CDR3 DNA: TGTGCCAGCTCACCAGTAAGAGCGGGGGCGTACAATGAGCAGTTCTTC. This codes for CASSPVRAGAYNEQFF.